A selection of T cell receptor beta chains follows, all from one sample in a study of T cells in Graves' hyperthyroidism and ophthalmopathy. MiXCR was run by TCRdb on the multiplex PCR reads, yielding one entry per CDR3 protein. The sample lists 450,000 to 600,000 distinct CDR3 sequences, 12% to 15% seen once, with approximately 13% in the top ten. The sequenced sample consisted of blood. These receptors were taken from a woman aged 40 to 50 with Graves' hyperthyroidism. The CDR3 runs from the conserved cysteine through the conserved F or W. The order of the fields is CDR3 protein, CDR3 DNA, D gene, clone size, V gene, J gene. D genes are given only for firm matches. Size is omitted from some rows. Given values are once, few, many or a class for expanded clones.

CDR3: CSVTGQGMISHEQYF
DNA: TGCAGCGTTACAGGACAAGGGATGATTTCCCACGAGCAGTACTTC
D: .
size: .
V: TRBV29-1
J: TRBJ2-7

CDR3: CASSVVAGDYEQYF
DNA: TGCGCCAGCAGTGTCGTAGCGGGAGATTACGAGCAGTACTTC
D: TRBD2
size: .
V: TRBV10-2
J: TRBJ2-7

CDR3: CASSVAASGGSDTQYF
DNA: TGTGCCAGCAGCGTAGCTGCTAGCGGGGGGTCAGATACGCAGTATTTT
D: TRBD2
size: .
V: TRBV9
J: TRBJ2-3

CDR3: CASSPGTPGTEAFF
DNA: TGTGCCAGCAGTCCGGGGACGCCGGGAACTGAAGCTTTCTTT
D: .
size: many
V: TRBV12-3/TRBV12-4
J: TRBJ1-1

CDR3: CASSSLTGPEAFF
DNA: TGTGCCAGCAGTTCCCTCACGGGGCCTGAAGCTTTCTTT
D: .
size: few
V: TRBV6-5
J: TRBJ1-1

CDR3: CASSPLPGTGGLGNEQFF
DNA: TGTGCCAGCAGCCCCTTGCCAGGGACAGGGGGATTGGGCAATGAGCAGTTCTTC
D: TRBD1
size: .
V: TRBV9
J: TRBJ2-1

CDR3: CSARQNEQYF
DNA: TGCAGTGCCAGACAGAACGAGCAGTACTTC
D: .
size: .
V: TRBV20-1
J: TRBJ2-7

CDR3: CASSDNDVETGELFF
DNA: TGTGCCAGCAGTGACAACGATGTGGAAACCGGGGAGCTGTTTTTT
D: .
size: .
V: TRBV6-1
J: TRBJ2-2

CDR3: CASGLDRLAGGIPNEQFF
DNA: TGTGCTAGTGGTTTGGACCGACTAGCGGGAGGCATTCCCAATGAGCAGTTCTTC
D: TRBD2
size: many
V: TRBV12-5
J: TRBJ2-1

CDR3: CASSRSEGALYEQYF
DNA: TGTGCCAGCAGCCGATCGGAGGGGGCCCTCTACGAGCAGTACTTC
D: .
size: .
V: TRBV3-1
J: TRBJ2-7

CDR3: CASSLMSQNNEQFF
DNA: TGCGCCAGCAGCTTGATGAGCCAAAACAATGAGCAGTTCTTC
D: .
size: many
V: TRBV5-1
J: TRBJ2-1

CDR3: CASSKTRKTHEQYF
DNA: TGTGCCAGTAGTAAAACTAGAAAGACCCACGAGCAGTACTTC
D: .
size: .
V: TRBV19
J: TRBJ2-7

CDR3: CASSLPRENIQYF
DNA: TGTGCCAGCAGTTTACCCAGGGAAAACATTCAGTACTTC
D: .
size: many
V: TRBV28
J: TRBJ2-4

CDR3: CAWSFGPGNQPQHF
DNA: .
D: .
size: .
V: TRBV30
J: TRBJ1-5

CDR3: CASSLGKVGEQYF
DNA: TGTGCCAGCAGCTTAGGGAAAGTGGGCGAGCAGTACTTC
D: .
size: many
V: TRBV11-2
J: TRBJ2-7

CDR3: CASSLGARGGVEKLFF
DNA: TGTGCCAGCAGCTTAGGGGCAAGGGGAGGGGTTGAAAAACTGTTTTTT
D: .
size: many
V: TRBV7-8
J: TRBJ1-4

CDR3: CASSEAGQDDNQPQHF
DNA: TGTGCCAGCAGTGAAGCTGGACAGGATGACAATCAGCCCCAGCATTTT
D: TRBD1
size: many
V: TRBV2
J: TRBJ1-5

CDR3: CASETGGEADTQYF
DNA: TGTGCCTCCGAGACGGGAGGAGAAGCAGATACGCAGTATTTT
D: TRBD2
size: many
V: TRBV28
J: TRBJ2-3